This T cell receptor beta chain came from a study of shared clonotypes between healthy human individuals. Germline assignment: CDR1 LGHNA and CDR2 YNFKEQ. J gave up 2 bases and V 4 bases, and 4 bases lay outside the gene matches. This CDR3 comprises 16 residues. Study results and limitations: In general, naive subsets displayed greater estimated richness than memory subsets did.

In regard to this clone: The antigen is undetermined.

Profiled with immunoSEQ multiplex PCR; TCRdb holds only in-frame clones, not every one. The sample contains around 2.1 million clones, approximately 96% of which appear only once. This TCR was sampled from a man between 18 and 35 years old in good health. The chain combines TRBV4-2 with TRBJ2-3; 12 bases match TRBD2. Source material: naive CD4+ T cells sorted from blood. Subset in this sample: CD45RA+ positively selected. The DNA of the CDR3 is TGTGCCAGCAGCCTTCTAGCGGGGGGGATCACAGATACGCAGTATTTT. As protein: CASSLLAGGITDTQYF.